This T cell receptor (beta chain) was profiled in a study of T cells in Graves' hyperthyroidism and ophthalmopathy (dated by TCRdb to between 2019 and 2020). Background for the entire study: Peripheral blood samples were taken at the time of initial diagnosis, prior to any treatment. Following sampling, methimazole starting at 30 mg daily was given to hyperthyroidism patients, and high-dose intravenous methylprednisolone was given to ophthalmopathy patients. The 90 to 100 discovery patients were randomly divided into training and test sets at a 7:3 ratio. According to the paper, TCR Vbeta CDR3 sequencing was carried out on approximately 140 peripheral blood samples, which came from over 40 ophthalmopathy, around 74 hyperthyroidism and roughly 17 progressor patients. To identify distinguishing TCR V-J signatures, a discovery cohort of roughly 100 patients was used, comprising under 45 with Graves' ophthalmopathy and under 60 with stable Graves' hyperthyroidism. Prospective prediction of ophthalmopathy was tested in an independent validation cohort consisting of 18 to 20 hyperthyroidism patients and some 16 patients who later progressed to ophthalmopathy. Thyroid tissue and blood T-cell repertoires from six or seven Graves' hyperthyroidism patients were also compared in the study. Study-wide findings and limitations: In validation, the model predicted progression to ophthalmopathy with 65% to 71% sensitivity and less than 80% specificity, a median of around six months before onset. Most expanded thyroid clonotypes (frequency above 0.001) were also found in blood, which suggests that blood repertoires may mirror thyroid immune responses. Ophthalmopathy was separated from stable hyperthyroidism by a 13 V-J signature model, with approximately 85% sensitivity and about 84% specificity obtained in cross-validation and 80%/75% obtained in testing. Sample size was not statistically predetermined, and blinding of investigators to group allocation was not performed.

Graves' hyperthyroidism was defined as stable when no progression to ophthalmopathy occurred over 18 months of follow-up. Hyperthyroidism patients were newly diagnosed, had a disease duration of under 2 months, and were aged 18 to 65 years. Any patient with an uncontrolled infection, another autoimmune disease, pregnancy or lactation was excluded. Diagnoses were established on the basis of clinical symptoms, serum thyroxine and TRAb, thyroid ultrasound, and orbital computed tomography. Ficoll-Paque density gradient centrifugation was used to isolate PBMCs from approximately 10 ml of fresh peripheral blood. Trizol reagent was used to extract total RNA, and RNA quality was then checked on an Agilent 2100 Bioanalyzer. TCR beta CDR3 regions were amplified from RNA transcripts. The first round of RT-PCR for the TCR CDR3 was performed with the HTBI primer set and the Qiagen OneStep RT-PCR kit. Libraries were constructed in a second round of multiplex PCR, after which size selection and purification were performed. Libraries were sequenced paired-end with 100 bp reads on an Illumina HiSeq2000. Concerning the study's data processing: SOAPnuke was used to process the raw data, throwing out any read that contained adapters or uncalled bases, had a mean Phred below 15, or lacked an exact constant-primer or identifier match. COPE v1.2.5 was used to merge high-quality paired reads, and clonotypes were defined as unique nucleotide sequences. MiTCR v1.1 was used to align clonotypes to the IMGT TRBV, TRBD and TRBJ reference segments. Analysis was restricted to V-J combinations with a frequency above 0.0001, which covered about 99% of repertoires. The TCS score was defined as the ratio of F50 (clonal expansion) to E x V (chaos), calculated using BLOSUM62-based TCRdist between CDR3 peptides within each V-J. Welch's t-statistics and random forest reduced around 510 V-J features to 13, which were used in a naive Bayes classifier (R e1071). The raw public reads went through TCRdb reprocessing: fastp at Q25, MiXCR clone calling, in-frame beta chains kept. Every distinct CDR3 protein forms one entry, paired with its most common genes and DNA. The V and J calls and clone size are TCRdb's, not the authors'. Within this sample are about 400,000 distinct CDR3 sequences, with 15% of them counted one time only. The top ten hold less than 35% of the sample.

The CDR3 spans 15 residues, from the cysteine through the phenylalanine. The CDR3 DNA has 45 bases and is translated from base 1. V is cut by 4 bases and J by 10 bases, and the space between the germline ends is 18 bases. According to the germline V gene (reference sequence), CDR1 reads SGHNT and CDR2 reads YYREEE. In regard to this clonotype: Its antigen specificity is not known. Nothing much larger sits one base from this clone, and base qualities are not available.

The sample comprised blood. The clonotype was recovered from a woman between 25 and 40 years old with Graves' hyperthyroidism. Here the chain combines TRBV5-4 and TRBJ1-6, with a tentative D gene TRBD1 over 6 matching bases. The nucleotide sequence is TGTGCCAGCAGCGCCCACCAAGGGGACAACTCACCCCTCCACTTT. Its protein reads: CASSAHQGDNSPLHF.